This T cell receptor (beta chain) stems from a study of T-cell memory formation after mild COVID-19. About this clonotype itself: The antigen is not known.

TCRalpha and TCRbeta libraries used 5'RACE with constant-segment primers and UMIs. TCRdb recomputed calls from the 5' RACE reads with MiXCR, one row per CDR3 protein. The sample yields 100,000 to 150,000 distinct CDR3 sequences, roughly 15% seen once. General study findings and limits: CD4+ clones that contracted lay mainly in CM and EM; CD8+ ones lay in EMRA. Day 15 to 85 contractors were CD4/CD8 balanced; later expanders leaned CD4+. Pre-infection memory held some responding clones, suggesting pre-existing cross-reactive T cells responded.

This CDR3 region has 15 residues. The trim removed 2 bases at V and 4 bases at J, leaving 2 bases unmatched. CDR1 and CDR2 (germline): MNHEY, SVGAGI. The V and J genes are TRBV6-5 and TRBJ2-5, with TRBD2 identical over 12 bases. This TCR came from an adult woman who had mild COVID-19 (a few samples of this study predate the infection). Cell type and time point are not known. Sequences were obtained from PBMCs or a T cell subset sorted from them (not recorded which). The CDR3 region is CASSYGLAGRETQYF. In nucleotides, the CDR3 is TGTGCCAGCAGTTACGGACTAGCGGGAAGAGAGACCCAGTACTTC.